Listed below are T cell receptor beta chains from one sample, sequenced in a study of T cell repertoires in cytomegalovirus infection. No antigen has been identified for these receptors. TCRdb re-analysed the reads in MiXCR, keeping a single row per CDR3 protein. The sample has about 310,000 distinct CDR3 sequences, just under 25% seen once; the top ten hold 13%. The sample was cultured PBMCs, taken from culture after CMV antigen stimulation. These receptors originate from a human donor in good health (CMV status not recorded). Some clones in this sample may be carry-over from other donors' samples. Each CDR3 is given with its conserved first and last residue. A D gene is named only where the DNA matches it firmly. Clone size is not always given. Where it is, it says once, few, many or a class for expanded clones.

J,size,D,V,CDR3,DNA
TRBJ2-2,NA,NA,TRBV28,CASKMDELNTGELFF,TGTGCCAGCAAGATGGACGAGTTGAACACCGGGGAGCTGTTTTTT
TRBJ1-2,NA,TRBD1,TRBV5-6,CASSPGQGESYGYTF,TGTGCCAGCAGCCCAGGACAGGGGGAAAGCTATGGCTACACCTTC
TRBJ2-4,NA,TRBD2,TRBV7-2,CASSSGGGRNIQYF,TGTGCCAGCAGTTCCGGGGGGGGCAGAAACATTCAGTACTTC
TRBJ1-3,NA,NA,TRBV7-9,CASSPGGRSGNTIYF,TGTGCCAGCAGCCCGGGGGGCCGCTCTGGAAACACCATATATTTT
TRBJ1-1,once,NA,TRBV30,CAWTETSGTEAFF,TGTGCCTGGACCGAAACCTCGGGCACTGAAGCTTTCTTT
TRBJ2-1,NA,NA,TRBV6-2/TRBV6-3,CASTPTTRTVTPNNEQFF,TGTGCCAGCACCCCGACAACGAGGACTGTCACTCCCAACAATGAGCAGTTCTTC
TRBJ2-3,few,TRBD2,TRBV24-1,CATSDLSGRAADTQYF,TGTGCCACCAGTGATCTTAGCGGGAGGGCGGCAGATACGCAGTATTTT
TRBJ2-5,many,NA,TRBV6-2/TRBV6-3,CASHRDPKLRMETQYF,TGTGCCTCCCACCGGGACCCAAAGCTTCGTATGGAGACCCAGTACTTC
TRBJ2-5,NA,NA,TRBV2,CASREETQYF,TGTGCCAGCAGGGAGGAGACCCAGTACTTC
TRBJ2-2,NA,NA,TRBV19,CATSTGAAGELFF,TGTGCCACCTCGACGGGGGCCGCCGGGGAGCTGTTTTTT
TRBJ2-7,NA,NA,TRBV28,CASSPIDGNEQYF,TGTGCCAGCAGTCCCATCGACGGTAACGAGCAGTACTTC
TRBJ1-5,few,NA,TRBV5-5,CASSLMGNQPQHF,TGTGCCAGCAGCTTGATGGGGAACCAGCCCCAGCATTTT
TRBJ2-5,many,TRBD2,TRBV7-2,CASSLSGGREETQYF,TGTGCCAGCAGCTTGTCCGGCGGGAGGGAAGAGACCCAGTACTTC
TRBJ1-2,NA,TRBD1,TRBV6-2/TRBV6-3,CASLSHPGQPNYGYTF,TGTGCCAGCCTCTCCCACCCGGGACAGCCAAACTATGGCTACACCTTC
TRBJ1-1,few,NA,TRBV6-5,CASSYGTEAFF,TGTGCCAGCAGTTACGGCACTGAAGCTTTCTTT
TRBJ1-2,few,NA,TRBV6-1,CASSDQKLRDDPLRTF,TGTGCCAGCAGTGACCAAAAACTACGGGACGATCCTCTTAGGACCTTC
TRBJ2-5,NA,TRBD2,TRBV11-3,CASSLESLAGEGETQYF,TGTGCCAGCAGCTTAGAATCACTAGCGGGAGAGGGAGAGACCCAGTACTTC
TRBJ2-7,few,TRBD2,TRBV6-1,CASTRGDGGEQYF,TGTGCCAGCACCCGGGGGGATGGAGGCGAGCAGTACTTC
TRBJ2-3,few,NA,TRBV15,CATRRDRISSTDTQYF,TGTGCCACCAGGCGAGACAGAATTTCTAGCACAGATACGCAGTATTTT
TRBJ2-5,few,NA,TRBV5-4,CASSPGNTRETQYF,TGTGCCAGCAGCCCAGGGAACACCCGAGAGACCCAGTACTTC
TRBJ1-5,few,TRBD1,TRBV28,CASSTGTGNQPQHF,TGTGCCAGCAGTACCGGGACAGGGAATCAGCCCCAGCATTTT
TRBJ2-1,NA,NA,TRBV11-2,CASSLGQRSGGNEQFF,TGTGCCAGCAGCTTAGGTCAGCGGTCAGGTGGGAATGAGCAGTTCTTC
TRBJ2-5,many,NA,TRBV7-2,CASSLVNGRQETQYF,TGTGCCAGCAGCTTGGTGAACGGCCGACAAGAGACCCAGTACTTC